The 5 T cell receptor beta chains below all came from one sample that was sequenced in a study of blood T cell repertoires in COVID-19. Some clones are missing from TCRdb's copy, which holds only in-frame ones; the method was immunoSEQ multiplex PCR. This sample yields more than 85,000 clones, of which less than 85% are seen a single time; about 4.1% belongs to the top ten. The sequencing sample was made of peripheral blood. The receptors shown here come from a woman at least 80 years old with acute or convalescent COVID-19.

The chain joins TRBV5-4 to TRBJ1-3, with 8 nucleotides matching TRBD1. CDR3 length equals 17 residues. V was clipped by 0 bases and J by 0 bases; unmatched bases: 5. From germline, CDR1 is SGHNT and CDR2 YYREEE (reference sequence). This CDR3 is CASSLGGTGFSGNTIYF. In DNA, the CDR3 is TGTGCCAGCAGCTTGGGGGGGACAGGCTTCTCTGGAAACACCATATATTTT.

In DNA, the CDR3 is TGTGCCAGTAGTATAGGCATAGCGGGAGACACAGATACGCAGTATTTT. Protein: CASSIGIAGDTDTQYF. The chain carries TRBV19 and TRBJ2-3; TRBD2 agrees at 9 bases. The germline V gene encodes CDR1 LNHDA and CDR2 SQIVND (reference sequence). CDR3 length: 16 residues. V lost 1 base to trimming and J lost 2 bases; unmatched junction nucleotides: 4.

The J gene is TRBJ2-7, the V gene TRBV7-8, with TRBD2 matching 9 bases. After removal of 5 bases from V and 2 bases from J, the junction contained 1 base not matched to a gene. There are 13 residues in the CDR3. Germline V gene lookup returns CDR1 SGHVS and CDR2 FQNEAQ. CDR3 DNA: TGTGCCAGCAGCCGCGGGGGGGCCTACGAGCAGTACTTC. Amino acid sequence: CASSRGGAYEQYF.

This chain joins TRBV23-1 and TRBJ2-7; a weak D match, TRBD2 (7 bases). TRBV23-1 has ORF status, its function being uncertain. The V end was cut by 7 bases, the J end by 3 bases, with 19 bases between. The CDR3 has 15 amino acids. The CDR3 DNA sequence: TGCGCCAGCACTCTGGGGGGGGGCGATCTCTACGAGCAGTACTTC. It codes for CASTLGGGDLYEQYF.

This clone was detected a few times. The V call is TRBV27, the J call TRBJ1-5, with D perhaps TRBD1 (6 bases). The CDR3 totals 15 residues. V lost 3 bases and J 5 bases, leaving 14 bases between the germline ends. CDR1 and CDR2 from the germline V gene are MNHEY and SMNVEV (reference sequence). Here the CDR3 reads CASSFVGARDQPQHF. As DNA, the CDR3 is TGTGCCAGCAGTTTTGTGGGGGCGCGCGATCAGCCCCAGCATTTT.